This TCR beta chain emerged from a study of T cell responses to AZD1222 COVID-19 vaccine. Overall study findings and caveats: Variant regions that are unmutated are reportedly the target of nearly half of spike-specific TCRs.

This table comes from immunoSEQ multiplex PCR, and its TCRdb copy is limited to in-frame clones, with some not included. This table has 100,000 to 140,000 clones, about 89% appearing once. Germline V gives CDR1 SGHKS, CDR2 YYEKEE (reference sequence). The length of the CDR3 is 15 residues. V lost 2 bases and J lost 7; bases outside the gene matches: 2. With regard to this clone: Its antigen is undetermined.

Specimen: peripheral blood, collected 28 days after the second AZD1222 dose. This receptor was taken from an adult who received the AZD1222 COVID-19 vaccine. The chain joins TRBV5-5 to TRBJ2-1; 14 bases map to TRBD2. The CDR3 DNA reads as TGTGCCAGCAGCTTAGGACTAGCGGGAGGTAATGAGCAGTTCTTC. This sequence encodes CASSLGLAGGNEQFF.